Following are 11 T cell receptor delta chains from one sample sequenced in a study of γδ T cells in repeated Plasmodium falciparum infection. Bulk repertoires came from Vgamma9/Vdelta2+ or Vdelta2-negative gammadelta T cells flow-sorted from PBMC. TCRdb reapplied CATT to the multiplex PCR reads. The repertoire has 85,000 to 95,000 delta-chain clones, roughly 1.4% of them found once; the top ten carry approximately 10%. The specimen was gamma-delta T cells from blood. Receptors were obtained from a pool of human donors (malaria-infected and uninfected, not separated).

Regarding this clone: The TCRdb protein comes from a much larger clone and disagrees with this DNA's translation at residue 9, likely due to a read error; the protein given here is derived from the DNA. V and J are TRDV2 and TRDJ1; 8 bases are a match to TRDD3. CDR3 length equals 16 residues. After removal of 1 base from V and 8 bases from J, the junction contained 14 bases not matched to a gene. Germline V gene sequence: CDR1 GEAIGNYY, CDR2 EKD. The CDR3 bases are TGTGCCTGTGACACTTACTTAGGACGGGATACGGGGAAACTCATCTTT. Amino acid sequence: CACDTYLGRDTGKLIF.

The sample holds a few counts of this clone. This likely traces to a read error, being one base from a far larger clone. This CDR3 is also generated by other DNA sequences in the sample. The rearrangement joins TRDV1 to TRDJ1, with TRDD3 matching over 9 bases. TCRdb lists no J gene, so it was determined here by aligning the DNA to germline. The CDR3 totals 23 residues. Germline CDR1 reads TSWWSYY; CDR2 reads QGS. The CDR3 reads CALGELSSYKRGILGGSTDKLIF. The DNA for the CDR3 is TGTGCCCTTGGGGAACTAAGTTCCTACAAGAGGGGGATACTGGGCGGTTCCACCGATAAACTCATCTTT.

A few counts support this clone. This probably arose from a read error, given a far larger clone one base away. The same CDR3 arises from other DNA sequences in this sample as well. This chain connects TRDV3 to TRDJ1, with 10 bases aligning to TRDD3. V trimming: 0 bases; J trimming: 5 bases; junction bases outside the gene matches: 15. The CDR3 spans 17 residues. The germline CDR1 and CDR2 sequences are TVYSNPD and GDNSRS (reference sequence). CDR3 nucleotides: TGTGCCTTTAGTTTCGAGGCGTTGGTACTGGGGGATGATAAACTCATCTTT. Encoded protein: CAFSFEALVLGDDKLIF.

There are a few counts of this clone. A read error is the likely source, as a far larger clone sits one nucleotide away. Other DNA sequences from this sample encode an identical CDR3 as well. Here the V gene is TRDV2, but the J gene went uncalled; the DNA was not compared with TRDD3, the D call given in the table. The CDR3 is 15 amino acids. Germline CDR1 is GEAIGNYY and CDR2 is EKD. The CDR3 loop is CACDQISRGTDKLIF. CDR3 bases: TGTGCCTGTGACCAAATTTCCCGGGGAACCGATAAACTCATCTTC.

Regarding this clone: The protein held in TCRdb is that of a much larger clone and does not match this DNA's translation at residue 11, likely because of a read error; the protein shown is translated from the DNA. This chain uses TRDV2 with TRDJ1; D is perhaps TRDD3 (6 bases). The J gene is not listed in TCRdb, so it was assigned here from a DNA match to germline. This CDR3 region has 16 residues. V dropped 2 bases and J dropped 3 bases, with 18 bases sitting between them. The germline gives CDR1 GEAIGNYY, CDR2 EKD. The chain's CDR3 is CACDRRGRLVADKLIF. Written as DNA, the CDR3 is TGTGCCTGTGACAGACGGGGGAGATTGGTCGCCGATAAACTCATCTTT.

This clone turned up a few times. Translating this DNA gives a protein that differs at residue 10 from the TCRdb one, which belongs to a much larger clone; a read error is likely, and the protein shown is this translation. The rearrangement links TRDV1 to TRDJ1, with D hard to call. Trimming removed 9 bases at V and 0 bases at J, with 23 bases between. In germline, CDR1 is TSWWSYY, CDR2 QGS. This CDR3 has 17 amino acids. As DNA, the CDR3 is TGTGCTCTCCGGTGGGTGTCCACGAAAAGGTACACCGATAAACTCATCTTT. Its protein is CALRWVSTKRYTDKLIF.

This clone was found a few times. The protein recorded in TCRdb matches a much larger clone and deviates from this DNA's translation at residue 21, suggesting a read error; the protein here is obtained by translating the DNA. TRDV1 is the V gene, and the J gene was not called; TRDD3, the table's D call, was not compared with the DNA. This CDR3 has 23 residues. Per germline, CDR1 TSWWSYY and CDR2 QGS. CDR3 protein: CALGELSQPAKVLGDKYVDKPIF. CDR3 DNA sequence: TGTGCTCTTGGGGAACTATCCCAACCCGCCAAAGTACTGGGGGATAAATATGTCGATAAACCCATCTTT.

The table lists this clone with a few counts. A read error is the likely source, as a far larger clone sits one nucleotide away. Within the sample, other DNA sequences also encode this same CDR3. The CDR3 loop is CASSFAGKNTDKLIF. The CDR3 DNA sequence: TGTGCCTCCTCCTTCGCGGGGAAAAACACCGATAAACTCATCTTT. The V call is TRDV3, the J call TRDJ1; the D call may be TRDD2 or TRDD3 (5 bases each). The J gene was not available in TCRdb and was assigned here by matching the DNA to germline segments. V was shortened by 4 bases and J by 0 bases, with 18 bases between the two germline ends. The V gene's germline CDR1 is TVYSNPD and CDR2 GDNSRS (reference sequence). This CDR3 contains 15 residues.

Comment on this clone: TCRdb has a much larger clone's protein, which differs at residue 9 from the translation of this DNA, likely because of a read error; what is shown is the protein translated from the DNA. The V and J genes are TRDV1 and TRDJ1; weak D call: TRDD3 (5 bases). As TCRdb names no J gene, one was assigned here on the basis of a DNA match to germline. The CDR3 contains 16 residues. Germline CDR1 is TSWWSYY and CDR2 is QGS. V was clipped by 4 bases and J by 6 bases, with 21 bases between them. The CDR3 DNA is TGTGCTCTTGGGGCCCCCGGGGGCCTCCAGGGTTATAAACTCATCTTT. As protein: CALGAPGGLQGYKLIF.

As regards this clone: A single base is all that separates this from a far larger clone, so a read error is likely. At the DNA level, this CDR3 is encoded by other sequences in the same sample as well. The chain carries TRDV1 and TRDJ1; 7 nucleotides match TRDD3. In the absence of a J gene in TCRdb, the DNA was matched to germline to assign it here. The germline V gene has CDR1 TSWWSYY and CDR2 QGS. The CDR3 is 21 amino acids. J lost 0 bases, V lost 3 bases, and 22 bases had no gene match. CDR3 sequence (DNA): TGTGCTCTTGGGGATCTGGACGGTACTGGAGGATACGTCATATACACCGATAAACTCATCTTT. Translated, it gives CALGDLDGTGGYVIYTDKLIF.

Concerning this clone itself: A much larger clonotype is one base distant, so this may be a read error. Other DNA sequences in the same sample also yield this CDR3. The genes are TRDV1 and TRDJ1; 11 bases map to TRDD3. The CDR3 has 20 residues. The germline gives CDR1 TSWWSYY, CDR2 QGS. The CDR3 DNA is TGTGCTCTTGGGGAACACCGGTACTGGGGGATAGAGGGAATGACCGATAAGCTCATCTTT. Its protein product is CALGEHRYWGIEGMTDKLIF.